These 13 T cell receptor beta chains were sequenced from one sample in a study of T cell responses to AZD1222 COVID-19 vaccine. Produced via immunoSEQ multiplex PCR; TCRdb's table is partial and in-frame only. Of 120,000 or so clones in the sample, 75% to 90% are singletons; the top ten hold around 10%. This specimen was peripheral blood, taken on day 0 of MenACWY control vaccination. These receptors all stem from an adult in good health.

The rearrangement joins TRBV7-9 to TRBJ2-1, with D perhaps matching TRBD1 (6 bases). CDR1 is SEHNR and CDR2 is FQNEAQ in the germline V gene (reference sequence). The CDR3 runs to 14 residues. Trimming took 5 bases from V and 7 from J, leaving 15 bases between them. The CDR3 nucleotides read TGTGCCAGCAGCCCCAGGGGAGCGAATAATGAGCAGTTCTTC. Encoded protein: CASSPRGANNEQFF.

The count of this clone is one. This chain joins TRBV5-1 and TRBJ2-2; the match to TRBD2 covers 13 bases. There are 16 residues in the CDR3. The junction had 6 bases not matched to a gene; V was cut back by 4 bases and J by 6 bases. Germline CDR1 SGHRS, CDR2 YFSETQ. Here the CDR3 reads CASSETSGREAGELFF. In nucleotides, the CDR3 is TGCGCCAGCAGCGAAACTAGCGGGAGGGAGGCCGGGGAGCTGTTTTTT.

This sequence joins TRBV11-2 and TRBJ2-3; TRBD1 is a possible D gene (6 bases). The CDR3 is 14 residues long. Germline CDR1 is SGHAT and CDR2 is FQNNGV. The ends were cut back, 8 bases at V and 3 bases at J, with 15 bases in the middle. DNA of the CDR3: TGTGCCAGCTTTCGGGACCAGGGGACAGATACGCAGTATTTT. Its protein product is CASFRDQGTDTQYF.

The chain joins TRBV5-4 to TRBJ2-3, with 8 bases that match TRBD2. Germline V gene lookup returns CDR1 SGHNT and CDR2 YYREEE (reference sequence). V shed 4 bases and J 0 bases; nucleotides not matched to a gene: 7. This CDR3 spans 16 amino acids. The DNA of the CDR3 is TGTGCCAGCAGCGGAACTAGCGGATATAGCACAGATACGCAGTATTTT. Translating gives CASSGTSGYSTDTQYF.

The chain uses TRBV6-5 and TRBJ2-2; D not certain. V was trimmed by 5 bases and J by 0 bases, leaving 10 bases between them. This CDR3 spans 15 amino acids. Germline assignment: CDR1 MNHEY and CDR2 SVGAGI. Here the CDR3 reads CASSPSVTNTGELFF. The CDR3 DNA follows: TGTGCCAGCAGTCCAAGCGTAACGAACACCGGGGAGCTGTTTTTT.

This clone was recorded once. J is TRBJ2-7 and V is TRBV6-1; 9 nucleotides align to TRBD1. Germline V gives CDR1 MNHNS, CDR2 SASEGT. This CDR3 has 17 residues. V lost 4 bases and J lost 4; bases outside the gene matches: 14. The CDR3: CASSGQTGGSGLYEQYF. CDR3 DNA: TGTGCCAGCAGTGGACAGACAGGGGGATCGGGACTGTACGAGCAGTACTTC.

The chain recombines TRBV9 with TRBJ2-1, with D possibly matching TRBD2 (5 bases). This CDR3 comprises 15 residues. V was trimmed by 4 bases and J by 0 bases, leaving 11 bases between them. Germline-derived CDR1 and CDR2 are SGDLS and YYNGEE. CDR3 region: CASSTTGSSYNEQFF. Written as DNA, the CDR3 is TGTGCCAGCAGCACCACTGGGAGCTCCTACAATGAGCAGTTCTTC.

J is TRBJ1-4 and V is TRBV6-1; no clear D gene. CDR1 is MNHNS, CDR2 SASEGT, per germline. V was pared by 2 bases and J by 0 bases, with 4 bases between. The CDR3 runs to 14 residues. CDR3 sequence reads: CASSEYTTNEKLFF. The DNA for the CDR3 is TGTGCCAGCAGTGAATACACAACTAATGAAAAACTGTTTTTT.

The chain combines TRBV5-3 with TRBJ2-7, with TRBD2 as a possible D gene (6 bases). TRBV5-3 is reported as an ORF; its role is uncertain. Trimming took 7 bases from V and 3 from J, leaving 20 bases between them. This CDR3 is 15 amino acids long. Here the CDR3 reads CARLPKEGRFYEQYF. CDR3 nucleotide sequence: TGTGCCAGACTGCCTAAAGAGGGGAGGTTCTACGAGCAGTACTTC.

The CDR3 nucleotides are TGTGCCAGCAGCTTGGTTTACGGGGAGCTGTTTTTT. It is translated as CASSLVYGELFF. The V and J genes are TRBV11-3 and TRBJ2-2; no reliable D call. Germline V lookup: CDR1 SGHNT, CDR2 YENEEA. The CDR3 has 12 residues. Trimming left V 3 bases short and J 7 bases short, with 6 bases between.

The chain links TRBV29-1 to TRBJ1-1; 8 nucleotides agree with TRBD1. The germline CDR1 and CDR2 sequences are SQVTM and ANQGSEA. The CDR3 totals 13 residues. V lost 7 bases to trimming and J lost 5 bases; unmatched junction nucleotides: 9. CDR3 region: CSGQGQVRTEAFF. As DNA, the CDR3 is TGCAGCGGCCAGGGACAGGTCAGAACTGAAGCTTTCTTT.

The gene calls are TRBV7-8 and TRBJ1-3, with 7 bases that match TRBD1. Germline assignment: CDR1 SGHVS and CDR2 FQNEAQ. V was pared by 5 bases and J by 0 bases, with 13 bases of the junction left unmatched. This CDR3 spans 18 amino acids. CDR3 nucleotide sequence: TGTGCCAGCAGCCCCCGGGACAGTAACATTCTCTCTGGAAACACCATATATTTT. Translation: CASSPRDSNILSGNTIYF.

The genes are TRBV2 and TRBJ2-3; 8 bases match TRBD1. The CDR3 runs to 13 residues. After removal of 6 bases from V and 6 bases from J, the junction contained 5 bases not matched to a gene. The germline gives CDR1 SNHLY, CDR2 FYNNEI. CDR3 nucleotides: TGTGCCAGCAGGGGACAGGTTGGGGATACGCAGTATTTT. As protein: CASRGQVGDTQYF. The whole variable domain, remainder taken from reference TRBV2 and TRBJ2-3, is EPEVTQTPSHQVTQMGQEVILRCVPISNHLYFYWYRQILGQKVEFLVSFYNNEISEKSEIFDDQFSVERPDGSNFTLKIRSTKLEDSAMYFCASRGQVGDTQYFGPGTRLTVL.